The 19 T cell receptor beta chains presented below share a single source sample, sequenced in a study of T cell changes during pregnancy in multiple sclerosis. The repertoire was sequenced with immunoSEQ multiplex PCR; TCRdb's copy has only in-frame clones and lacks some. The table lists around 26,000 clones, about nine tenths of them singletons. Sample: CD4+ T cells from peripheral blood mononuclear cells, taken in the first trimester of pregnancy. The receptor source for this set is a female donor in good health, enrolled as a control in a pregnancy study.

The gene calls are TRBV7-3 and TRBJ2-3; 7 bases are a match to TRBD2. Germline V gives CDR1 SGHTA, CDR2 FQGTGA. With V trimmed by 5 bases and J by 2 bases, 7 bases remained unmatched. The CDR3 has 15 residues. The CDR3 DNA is TGTGCCAGCAGCGCCCGGCTAGCGGACACAGATACGCAGTATTTT. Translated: CASSARLADTDTQYF. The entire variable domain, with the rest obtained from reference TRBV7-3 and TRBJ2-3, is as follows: GAGVSQTPSNKVTEKGKYVELRCDPISGHTALYWYRQSLGQGPEFLIYFQGTGAADDSGLPNDRFFAVRPEGSVSTLKIQRTERGDSAVYLCASSARLADTDTQYFGPGTRLTVL.

The CDR3 nucleotides are TGTGCCAGCAGCCGAAGCGGACTAGCGGGGATCCAAGAGACCCAGTACTTC. Encoded protein: CASSRSGLAGIQETQYF. The chain joins TRBV2 to TRBJ2-5, with 12 bases lining up with TRBD2. The germline V gene has CDR1 SNHLY and CDR2 FYNNEI. The CDR3 is 17 amino acids. J was trimmed by 1 base and V by 6 bases; bases with no gene match: 9. Full variable domain (remainder filled in from reference TRBV2 and TRBJ2-5): EPEVTQTPSHQVTQMGQEVILRCVPISNHLYFYWYRQILGQKVEFLVSFYNNEISEKSEIFDDQFSVERPDGSNFTLKIRSTKLEDSAMYFCASSRSGLAGIQETQYFGPGTRLLVL.

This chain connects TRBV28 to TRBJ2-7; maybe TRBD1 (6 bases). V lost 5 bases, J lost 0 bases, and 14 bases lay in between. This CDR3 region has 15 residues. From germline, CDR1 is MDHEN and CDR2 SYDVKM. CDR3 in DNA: TGTGCCAGCAGTCGGACAGCCCCGAGCTCCTACGAGCAGTACTTC. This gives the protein CASSRTAPSSYEQYF.

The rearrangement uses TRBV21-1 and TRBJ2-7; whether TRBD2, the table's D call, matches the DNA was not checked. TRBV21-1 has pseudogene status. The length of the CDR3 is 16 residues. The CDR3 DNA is TGTGCCAGCAGCACTGTCTTTCGGCGGGGGGACTACGAGCAGTACTTC. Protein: CASSTVFRRGDYEQYF.

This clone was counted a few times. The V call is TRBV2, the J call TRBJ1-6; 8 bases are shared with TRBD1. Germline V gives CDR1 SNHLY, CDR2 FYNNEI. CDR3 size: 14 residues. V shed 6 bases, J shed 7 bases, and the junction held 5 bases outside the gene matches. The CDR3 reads CASSDGTGNSPLHF. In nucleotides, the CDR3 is TGTGCCAGCAGCGATGGGACAGGCAATTCACCCCTCCACTTT.

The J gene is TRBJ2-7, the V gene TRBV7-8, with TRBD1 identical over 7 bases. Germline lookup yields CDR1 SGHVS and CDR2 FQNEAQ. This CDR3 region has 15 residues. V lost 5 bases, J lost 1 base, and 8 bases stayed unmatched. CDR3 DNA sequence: TGTGCCAGCAGCCGAGGGACAGTGGAGTCCTACGAGCAGTACTTC. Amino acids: CASSRGTVESYEQYF.

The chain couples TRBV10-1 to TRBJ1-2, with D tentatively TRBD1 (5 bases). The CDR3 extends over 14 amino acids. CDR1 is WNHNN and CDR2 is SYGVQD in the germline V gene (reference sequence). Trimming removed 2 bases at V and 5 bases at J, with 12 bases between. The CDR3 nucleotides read TGCGCCAGCAGTGAGGCATGGGGCCCATATGGCTACACCTTC. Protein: CASSEAWGPYGYTF.

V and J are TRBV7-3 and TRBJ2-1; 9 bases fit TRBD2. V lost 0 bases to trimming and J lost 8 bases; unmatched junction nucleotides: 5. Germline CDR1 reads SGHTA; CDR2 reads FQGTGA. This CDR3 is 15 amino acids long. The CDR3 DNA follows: TGTGCCAGCAGCTTAACGCCGGGACTAGCTGATGAGCAGTTCTTC. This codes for CASSLTPGLADEQFF.

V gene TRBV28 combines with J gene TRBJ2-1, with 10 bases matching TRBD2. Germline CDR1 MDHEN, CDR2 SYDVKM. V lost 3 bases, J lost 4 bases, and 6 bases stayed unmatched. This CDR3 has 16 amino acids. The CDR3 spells CASSFSQLAGYNEQFF. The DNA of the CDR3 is TGTGCCAGCAGTTTTTCTCAACTAGCGGGATACAATGAGCAGTTCTTC.

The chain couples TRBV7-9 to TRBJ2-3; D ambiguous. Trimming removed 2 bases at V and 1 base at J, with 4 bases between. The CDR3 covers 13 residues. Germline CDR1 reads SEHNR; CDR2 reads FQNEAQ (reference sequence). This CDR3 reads CASSLSRTDTQYF. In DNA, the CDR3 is TGTGCCAGCAGCTTATCTCGCACAGATACGCAGTATTTT. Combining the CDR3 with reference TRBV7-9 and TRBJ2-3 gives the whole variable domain DTGVSQNPRHKITKRGQNVTFRCDPISEHNRLYWYRQTLGQGPEFLTYFQNEAQLEKSRLLSDRFSAERPKGSFSTLEIQRTEQGDSAMYLCASSLSRTDTQYFGPGTRLTVL.

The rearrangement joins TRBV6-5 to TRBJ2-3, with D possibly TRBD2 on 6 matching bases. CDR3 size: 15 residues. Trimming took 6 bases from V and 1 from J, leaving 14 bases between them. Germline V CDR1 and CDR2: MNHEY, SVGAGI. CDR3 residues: CASRLEGAGTDTQYF. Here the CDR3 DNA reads TGTGCCAGCAGATTGGAGGGCGCCGGCACAGATACGCAGTATTTT.

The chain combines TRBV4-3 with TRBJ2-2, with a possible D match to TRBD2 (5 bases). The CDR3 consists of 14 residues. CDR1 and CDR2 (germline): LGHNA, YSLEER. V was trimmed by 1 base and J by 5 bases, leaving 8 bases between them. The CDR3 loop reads CASSQVGGTGELFF. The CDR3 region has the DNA TGCGCCAGCAGCCAAGTCGGAGGTACCGGGGAGCTGTTTTTT.

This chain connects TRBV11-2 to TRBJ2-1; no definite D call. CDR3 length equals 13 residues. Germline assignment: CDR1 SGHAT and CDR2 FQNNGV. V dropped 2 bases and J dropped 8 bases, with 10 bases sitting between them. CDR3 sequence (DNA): TGTGCCAGCAGCTTATTCTCGAGCGATGAGCAGTTCTTC. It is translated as CASSLFSSDEQFF.

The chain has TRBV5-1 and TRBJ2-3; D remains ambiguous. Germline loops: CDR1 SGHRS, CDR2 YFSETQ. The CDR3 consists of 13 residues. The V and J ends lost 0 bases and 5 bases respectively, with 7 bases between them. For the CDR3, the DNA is TGCGCCAGCAGCTTGGCCTATGGAGATACGCAGTATTTT. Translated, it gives CASSLAYGDTQYF.

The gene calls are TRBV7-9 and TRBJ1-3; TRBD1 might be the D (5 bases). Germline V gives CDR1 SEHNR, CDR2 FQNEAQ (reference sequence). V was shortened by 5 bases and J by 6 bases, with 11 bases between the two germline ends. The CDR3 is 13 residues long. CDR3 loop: CASSAWGENTIYF. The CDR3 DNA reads TGTGCCAGCAGCGCCTGGGGGGAAAACACCATATATTTT.

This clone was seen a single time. The CDR3 sequence is CASLKVPQGAGGYTF. CDR3 nucleotides: TGTGCCAGCCTTAAAGTACCTCAGGGGGCAGGAGGCTACACCTTC. The rearrangement joins TRBV2 to TRBJ1-2; 8 bases are shared with TRBD1. With 8 bases clipped from V and 8 bases from J, the junction kept 16 bases outside the gene matches. The CDR3 contains 15 residues. From germline, CDR1 is SNHLY and CDR2 FYNNEI. Supplemented by reference TRBV2 and TRBJ1-2, the full variable domain reads EPEVTQTPSHQVTQMGQEVILRCVPISNHLYFYWYRQILGQKVEFLVSFYNNEISEKSEIFDDQFSVERPDGSNFTLKIRSTKLEDSAMYFCASLKVPQGAGGYTFGSGTRLTVV.

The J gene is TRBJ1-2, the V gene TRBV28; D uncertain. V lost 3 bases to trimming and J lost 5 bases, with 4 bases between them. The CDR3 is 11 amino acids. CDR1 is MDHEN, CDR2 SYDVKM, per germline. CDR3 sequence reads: CASSLQYGYTF. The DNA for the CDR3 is TGTGCCAGCAGTTTGCAGTATGGCTACACCTTC.

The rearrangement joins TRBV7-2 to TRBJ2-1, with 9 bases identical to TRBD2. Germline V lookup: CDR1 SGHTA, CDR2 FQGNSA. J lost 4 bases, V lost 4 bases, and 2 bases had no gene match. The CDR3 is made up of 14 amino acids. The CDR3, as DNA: TGTGCCAGCAGCTCAGCGGGGGGATACAATGAGCAGTTCTTC. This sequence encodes CASSSAGGYNEQFF. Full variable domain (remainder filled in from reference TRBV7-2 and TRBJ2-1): GAGVSQSPSNKVTEKGKDVELRCDPISGHTALYWYRQSLGQGLEFLIYFQGNSAPDKSGLPSDRFSAERTGGSVSTLTIQRTQQEDSAVYLCASSSAGGYNEQFFGPGTRLTVL.

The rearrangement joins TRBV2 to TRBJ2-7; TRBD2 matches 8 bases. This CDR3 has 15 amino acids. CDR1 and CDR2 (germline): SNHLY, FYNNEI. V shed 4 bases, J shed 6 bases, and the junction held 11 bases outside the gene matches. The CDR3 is CASSGRGGFPLEQYF. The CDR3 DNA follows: TGTGCCAGCAGTGGCCGCGGGGGGTTTCCCCTCGAGCAGTACTTC.